The 21 T cell receptor beta chains below come from one sample, sequenced in a study of post-analysis software for immune sequencing data. Unique molecular identifiers tagged the TCR beta cDNA libraries. TCRdb used MiXCR to reprocess the PCR reads, holding one entry per CDR3 protein. The data hold about 160,000 distinct CDR3 sequences, with under 40% observed a single time. The sequencing here drew on blood, taken after autologous hematopoietic stem cell transplantation. The receptors come from a girl aged 10-17 years with multiple sclerosis.

This chain joins TRBV20-1 and TRBJ2-1; D unclear. V was shortened by 0 bases and J by 8 bases, with 17 bases between the two germline ends. The CDR3 has 15 residues. CDR1 and CDR2 (germline): DFQATT, SNEGSKA (reference sequence). The CDR3 loop reads CSARDPQRLLDEQFF. CDR3 bases: TGCAGTGCTAGAGATCCCCAGAGGCTTTTGGATGAGCAGTTCTTC.

In its sample, this clonotype was seen once. The genes are TRBV20-1 and TRBJ2-7, with D unclear. The DNA end favors TRBJ2-5, so the J call may be wrong. The length of the CDR3 is 15 residues. The germline CDR1 and CDR2 sequences are DFQATT and SNEGSKA (reference sequence). The CDR3 DNA reads as TGCAGTGCTACCCGGGTAATTCCTCCGCGGGAGACCCAGTACTTC. As protein: CSATRVIPPRETQYF.

J is TRBJ2-3 and V is TRBV20-1; D possibly corresponds to TRBD2 (5 bases). V was shortened by 1 base and J by 3 bases, with 14 bases between the two germline ends. CDR3 length: 15 amino acids. Germline V lookup: CDR1 DFQATT, CDR2 SNEGSKA (reference sequence). The CDR3 protein is CSARVTSSWTDTQYF. Here the CDR3 DNA reads TGCAGTGCTAGAGTTACTAGTTCTTGGACAGATACGCAGTATTTT.

This clonotype was detected only a few times. This chain joins TRBV27 and TRBJ2-7; 7 positions agree with TRBD1. The CDR3 spans 14 residues. With 6 bases clipped from V and 2 bases from J, the junction kept 7 bases outside the gene matches. Germline V gene data show CDR1 as MNHEY and CDR2 as SMNVEV (reference sequence). Written as DNA, the CDR3 is TGTGCCAGCAGCCCAGGGGGATCAGCCTACGAGCAGTACTTC. Translating gives CASSPGGSAYEQYF.

V gene TRBV4-2 combines with J gene TRBJ1-6, with 11 bases matching TRBD1. Per germline, CDR1 LGHNA and CDR2 YNFKEQ. There are 16 residues in the CDR3. The V gene end was trimmed by 1 base and the J gene end by 9 bases; junction bases not matched to a gene: 5. The CDR3 region has the DNA TGTGCCAGCAGCCAAGGAGGAGGGACAGGGGGTTCACCCCTCCACTTT. This translates into CASSQGGGTGGSPLHF.

This sequence joins TRBV24-1 and TRBJ1-5; no firm D call. The length of the CDR3 is 13 residues. Trimming pared 4 bases from V and 9 bases from J, leaving 12 bases between. Germline V lookup: CDR1 KGHDR, CDR2 SFDVKD. As DNA, the CDR3 is TGTGCCACCAGTGACCGGGTGAAGGGGCCCCAGCATTTT. It codes for CATSDRVKGPQHF.

This clonotype was observed a few times. V gene TRBV13 combines with J gene TRBJ2-5, with D hard to call. The germline V and J ends were trimmed by 4 bases and 2 bases, with 11 bases remaining between them. The CDR3 loop spans 14 amino acids. Germline CDR1 and CDR2: PRHDT and FYEKMQ (reference sequence). The CDR3 sequence is CASSWPPLQETQYF. For the CDR3, the DNA is TGTGCCAGCAGCTGGCCCCCTTTACAAGAGACCCAGTACTTC.

The sample holds a few counts of this clonotype. V is TRBV6-2 or TRBV6-3 and J is TRBJ1-5; possibly TRBD1 for D (6 bases). The V gene's germline CDR1 is MNHEY and CDR2 SVGEGT. There are 14 residues in the CDR3. Trimming took 2 bases from V and 6 from J, leaving 11 bases between them. The CDR3 here is CASSYRQGSQPQHF. As DNA, the CDR3 is TGTGCCAGCAGTTACCGGCAGGGGAGTCAGCCCCAGCATTTT.

Only a few counts were recorded for this clonotype. The rearrangement joins TRBV5-6 to TRBJ1-4; the D is unclear. The CDR3 loop spans 13 amino acids. Germline loops: CDR1 SGHDT, CDR2 YYEEEE. Trimming removed 4 bases from V and 4 bases from J, with 8 bases in between. Here the CDR3 reads CASSGQINEKLFF. The CDR3 DNA reads TGTGCCAGCAGCGGGCAGATTAATGAAAAACTGTTTTTT.

This clonotype has a handful of counts. The rearrangement uses TRBV29-1 and TRBJ1-4; a weak D match, TRBD1 (5 bases). The CDR3 is 13 amino acids. V lost 1 base to trimming and J lost 5 bases, with 8 bases between them. The germline gives CDR1 SQVTM, CDR2 ANQGSEA. CDR3 in DNA: TGCAGCGTTGAAGGGGGGAAGAATGAAAAACTGTTTTTT. It specifies CSVEGGKNEKLFF.

This clonotype has more than one count but fewer than ten. V and J are TRBV20-1 and TRBJ2-1; 13 bases fit TRBD2. The CDR3 is 16 amino acids. Trimming at V came to 1 base and at J to 10 bases, leaving 10 bases not matched to a gene. CDR1 DFQATT and CDR2 SNEGSKA come from the germline V gene (reference sequence). CDR3 in DNA: TGCAGTGCTAGAGTCTTAGGGACTAGCGGGAATGGGGAGCAGTTCTTC. Translation: CSARVLGTSGNGEQFF.

The table lists this clonotype with many counts. The chain links TRBV9 to TRBJ2-1; 7 bases map to TRBD2. This CDR3 region has 18 residues. The V segment lost 0 bases and the J segment 6 bases; nucleotides outside the gene matches: 15. Looked up from germline, CDR1 is SGDLS and CDR2 is YYNGEE. CDR3 region: CASSVAPAGGSGVNEQFF. The CDR3 DNA sequence: TGTGCCAGCAGCGTAGCCCCAGCTGGGGGAAGCGGGGTCAATGAGCAGTTCTTC. Combining the CDR3 with reference TRBV9 and TRBJ2-1 gives the whole variable domain DSGVTQTPKHLITATGQRVTLRCSPRSGDLSVYWYQQSLDQGLQFLIQYYNGEERAKGNILERFSAQQFPDLHSELNLSSLELGDSALYFCASSVAPAGGSGVNEQFFGPGTRLTVL.

About this clonotype itself: This may arise from a read error, as a much more abundant clone is one base away. The chain couples TRBV20-1 to TRBJ1-1, with D maybe TRBD1 (5 bases). Trimming stripped 0 bases from V and 6 bases from J, with 8 bases between. This CDR3 has 12 amino acids. CDR1 and CDR2 from the germline V gene are DFQATT and SNEGSKA (reference sequence). In nucleotides, the CDR3 is TGCAGTGCTAGAGATCGGGGGGCTGAAGCTTTCTTT. This gives the protein CSARDRGAEAFF.

This clonotype was seen only a few times. The chain joins TRBV4-2 to TRBJ2-2, with no clear D. Trimming shortened V by 0 bases and J by 5 bases, and 10 bases separated the two germline ends. The CDR3 loop spans 15 amino acids. The V gene's germline CDR1 is LGHNA and CDR2 YNFKEQ. The CDR3 bases are TGTGCCAGCAGCCAAGATGGTGGCCAAACCGGGGAGCTGTTTTTT. It translates to CASSQDGGQTGELFF.

This sequence joins TRBV5-6 and TRBJ2-3; 8 bases map to TRBD2. The CDR3 length is 13 residues. V dropped 4 bases and J dropped 7; count of bases not matched to a gene: 5. Germline V CDR1 and CDR2: SGHDT, YYEEEE. CDR3: CASSGRTSHTQYF. The DNA for the CDR3 is TGTGCCAGCAGCGGACGGACTAGCCATACGCAGTATTTT.

CDR3 DNA: TGCGCCAGCATTACAGGGGGCTACTCCTACGAGCAGTACTTC. Translation gives CASITGGYSYEQYF. V gene TRBV10-2 combines with J gene TRBJ2-7, with 9 positions matching TRBD1. V dropped 7 bases and J dropped 0; count of bases not matched to a gene: 4. The V gene's germline CDR1 is WSHSY and CDR2 SAAADI. This CDR3 is built from 14 residues.

This clonotype has a handful of counts. The chain links TRBV11-2 to TRBJ2-7; 10 bases match TRBD2. The V gene end was trimmed by 3 bases and the J gene end by 1 base; junction bases not matched to a gene: 6. Germline V lookup: CDR1 SGHAT, CDR2 FQNNGV. The CDR3 extends over 16 amino acids. The CDR3 DNA reads as TGTGCCAGCAGCTTTTCGCTGACTAGCGGGTCCTACGAGCAGTACTTC. Its translation is CASSFSLTSGSYEQYF.

The chain joins TRBV20-1 to TRBJ2-1, with 13 bases that match TRBD2. Germline trimming cut 7 bases from V and 10 bases from J; bases unmatched to any gene: 10. The CDR3 covers 14 residues. Per the germline V gene, CDR1 is DFQATT and CDR2 is SNEGSKA (reference sequence). This CDR3 reads CSVVGLAGDWEQFF. CDR3 bases: TGCAGTGTGGTCGGACTAGCGGGGGACTGGGAGCAGTTCTTC.

This clonotype has just a few counts. The V and J genes are TRBV7-8 and TRBJ1-1, with D uncertain. V dropped 2 bases and J dropped 1 base, with 11 bases sitting between them. The length of the CDR3 is 15 residues. CDR1 and CDR2 from the germline V gene are SGHVS and FQNEAQ. The CDR3 nucleotides read TGTGCCAGCAGCTTAAACCGGGCCGCGAACACTGAAGCTTTCTTT. It specifies CASSLNRAANTEAFF.

The V call is TRBV10-3, the J call TRBJ2-1; tentatively, D is TRBD1 (5 bases). Trimming shortened V by 4 bases and J by 5 bases, and 24 bases separated the two germline ends. CDR1 and CDR2 (germline): ENHRY, SYGVKD. The CDR3 loop spans 18 amino acids. In DNA, the CDR3 is TGTGCCATCAGTGGCACCCGCTTTAGTAGGGGAACAAACAATGAGCAGTTCTTC. Protein sequence: CAISGTRFSRGTNNEQFF.

This chain uses TRBV7-3 with TRBJ2-1; weak D call: TRBD2 (6 bases). Deletions cut 2 bases from V and 5 bases from J, with 19 bases between. CDR1 is SGHTA, CDR2 FQGTGA, per germline. This CDR3 spans 17 amino acids. The CDR3 here is CASSLADGGGSNNEQFF. The CDR3, as DNA: TGTGCCAGCAGCTTAGCGGATGGGGGAGGATCAAACAATGAGCAGTTCTTC.